The 11 T cell receptor beta chains below come from one sample, sequenced in a study of CD8+ T cells in alopecia areata. Following extraction, RNA underwent reverse transcription to cDNA, which served as the sequencing template. Measured with immunoSEQ multiplex PCR; TCRdb has only the in-frame clones, and not every one. The data contain 130,000 to 150,000 clones, roughly four fifths of them singletons. Documented treatment: oral pan-JAK inhibitor, 5-10 mg twice daily. The material was CD8+ T cells sorted from blood, obtained at week 4, from a patient treated with tofacitinib. All receptors come from a human donor with alopecia areata.

Concerning this clone: The sample carries other DNA sequences with the same CDR3. The gene calls are TRBV11-2 and TRBJ2-5; D may be TRBD2 (6 bases). Trimming cost V 1 base and J 5 bases, with 11 bases left between them. CDR1 is SGHAT and CDR2 is FQNNGV in the germline V gene. This CDR3 contains 14 residues. The DNA of the CDR3 is TGTGCCAGCAGCTTAGTGGGGGGAGTGGAGACCCAGTACTTC. Protein product: CASSLVGGVETQYF.

The chain links TRBV6-5 to TRBJ2-5; the D gene is possibly TRBD1 (5 bases). Germline V gene data show CDR1 as MNHEY and CDR2 as SVGAGI. Between the trimmed V and J ends, which lost 9 bases and 1 base, there was a span of 15 bases. The CDR3 sequence is 14 residues long. The CDR3 spells CASGEQAPQETQYF. CDR3 bases: TGTGCCAGTGGGGAACAGGCACCCCAAGAGACCCAGTACTTC.

CDR3 sequence reads: CASSRGGNSDTQYF. The CDR3 bases are TGTGCCAGCTCCAGGGGGGGGAACTCAGATACGCAGTATTTT. The chain recombines TRBV13 with TRBJ2-3, with D perhaps TRBD1 or TRBD2 (7 bases each). The germline V and J ends were trimmed by 8 bases and 4 bases, with 16 bases remaining between them. This CDR3 region has 14 residues. Germline V lookup: CDR1 PRHDT, CDR2 FYEKMQ (reference sequence).

CDR3: CASRRGPEAGETQYF. As DNA, the CDR3 is TGCGCCAGCCGCCGGGGCCCCGAGGCTGGGGAGACCCAGTACTTC. The J gene is TRBJ2-5, the V gene TRBV4-1; D may correspond to TRBD1 or TRBD2 (5 bases each). CDR1 and CDR2 from the germline V gene are MGHRA and YSYEKL. The CDR3 spans 15 residues. V was clipped by 8 bases and J by 5 bases, with 21 bases between them.

The chain uses TRBV13 and TRBJ2-3, with D possibly being TRBD2 (7 bases). With 9 bases removed from V and 2 bases from J, the gap between germline ends came to 15 bases. Germline assignment: CDR1 PRHDT and CDR2 FYEKMQ (reference sequence). This CDR3 is built from 14 residues. As DNA, the CDR3 is TGTGCCAGTCGGGGGGCCTCCTTCACAGATACGCAGTATTTT. As protein: CASRGASFTDTQYF.

V and J are TRBV13 and TRBJ2-7, with 11 bases lining up with TRBD2. This CDR3 region has 15 residues. The junction had 9 bases not matched to a gene; V was cut back by 5 bases and J by 6 bases. Germline V gene sequence: CDR1 PRHDT, CDR2 FYEKMQ (reference sequence). The CDR3 DNA follows: TGTGCCAGCAGCGCCTGGGGACTAGCGGCCGGCGAGCAGTACTTC. Its protein product is CASSAWGLAAGEQYF.

V and J are TRBV11-3 and TRBJ2-3; unclear D gene. Trimming took 5 bases from V and 1 from J, leaving 10 bases between them. The CDR3 is 14 residues long. CDR1 is SGHNT and CDR2 is YENEEA in the germline V gene. In DNA, the CDR3 is TGTGCCAGCAGCCCCCCGGACCGCACAGATACGCAGTATTTT. Amino acids: CASSPPDRTDTQYF.

This chain connects TRBV7-2 to TRBJ2-7, with 7 bases that match TRBD1. The CDR3 is 14 amino acids. Germline trimming cut 5 bases from V and 0 bases from J; bases unmatched to any gene: 4. The germline gives CDR1 SGHTA, CDR2 FQGNSA. The chain's CDR3 is CASSPGTDSYEQYF. Written as DNA, the CDR3 is TGTGCCAGCAGCCCCGGGACAGACTCCTACGAGCAGTACTTC. Supplemented by reference TRBV7-2 and TRBJ2-7, the full variable domain reads GAGVSQSPSNKVTEKGKDVELRCDPISGHTALYWYRQSLGQGLEFLIYFQGNSAPDKSGLPSDRFSAERTGGSVSTLTIQRTQQEDSAVYLCASSPGTDSYEQYFGPGTRLTVT.

The chain recombines TRBV7-9 with TRBJ1-2; 8 bases are shared with TRBD1. V lost 7 bases, J lost 2 bases, and 3 bases stayed unmatched. CDR1 SEHNR and CDR2 FQNEAQ come from the germline V gene (reference sequence). This CDR3 contains 13 residues. The CDR3 coding sequence is TGTGCCAGCACCTGGACAGGGAACTATGGCTACACCTTC. It translates to CASTWTGNYGYTF.

V and J are TRBV5-1 and TRBJ2-3; 16 bases line up with TRBD2. CDR1 is SGHRS and CDR2 is YFSETQ in the germline V gene. The CDR3 has 18 amino acids. V lost 4 bases to trimming and J lost 3 bases; unmatched junction nucleotides: 8. CDR3: CASSPGTSGGDQTDTQYF. As DNA, the CDR3 is TGCGCCAGCAGCCCCGGGACTAGCGGGGGGGACCAGACAGATACGCAGTATTTT. Variable domain in full (rest from reference TRBV5-1 and TRBJ2-3): KAGVTQTPRYLIKTRGQQVTLSCSPISGHRSVSWYQQTPGQGLQFLFEYFSETQRNKGNFPGRFSGRQFSNSRSEMNVSTLELGDSALYLCASSPGTSGGDQTDTQYFGPGTRLTVL.

The chain combines TRBV29-1 with TRBJ1-4; TRBD1 matches at 10 bases. CDR1 and CDR2 from the germline V gene are SQVTM and ANQGSEA. This CDR3 has 13 amino acids. V was clipped by 4 bases and J by 5 bases; unmatched bases: 1. CDR3: CSVGDRGNEKLFF. The DNA of the CDR3 is TGCAGCGTTGGGGACAGGGGAAATGAAAAACTGTTTTTT.